Following are 5 T cell receptor beta chains from one sample sequenced in a study of CDR3 diversity in severe acne. TCRdb reprocessed the PCR reads with MiXCR, giving one entry per CDR3 protein. Of more than 85,000 distinct CDR3 sequences in the sample, under 60% are singletons; the top ten hold around 11%. The sample taken for sequencing was blood. These receptors originate from a male donor with acne.

A remark on this clonotype: One base away lies a much larger clone, so this may be a sequencing read error. The chain is built from TRBV7-6 and TRBJ2-6; the match to TRBD1 covers 9 bases. In germline, CDR1 is SGHVS, CDR2 FNYEAQ. CDR3 length equals 14 residues. J gave up 12 bases and V 4 bases, and 7 bases lay outside the gene matches. The CDR3 loop is CASSSGQGTGVLTF. CDR3 DNA: TGTGCCAGCAGCTCCGGACAGGGGACAGGCGTCCTGACTTTC. The variable domain in full, completed from reference TRBV7-6 and TRBJ2-6, reads GAGVSQSPRYKVTKRGQDVALRCDPISGHVSLYWYRQALGQGPEFLTYFNYEAQQDKSGLPNDRFSAERPEGSISTLTIQRTEQRDSAMYRCASSSGQGTGVLTFGAGSRLTVL.

The rearrangement uses TRBV24-1 and TRBJ2-2; 7 bases line up with TRBD2. V was pared by 4 bases and J by 5 bases, with 6 bases of the junction left unmatched. Germline V gene sequence: CDR1 KGHDR, CDR2 SFDVKD. CDR3 size: 15 residues. The CDR3 loop reads CATSEGGSVTGELFF. CDR3 bases: TGTGCCACCAGTGAAGGCGGGAGTGTTACCGGGGAGCTGTTTTTT.

The V gene is TRBV20-1, the J gene TRBJ2-7, with 14 bases lining up with TRBD2. CDR1 and CDR2 from the germline V gene are DFQATT and SNEGSKA (reference sequence). J lost 2 bases, V lost 6 bases, and 3 bases had no gene match. This CDR3 is built from 14 residues. The CDR3 DNA follows: TGCAGTGCAAGACTAGCGGGAGGGGCCTACGAGCAGTACTTC. As protein: CSARLAGGAYEQYF.

The chain has TRBV20-1 and TRBJ2-5; TRBD1 matches at 7 bases. CDR1 and CDR2 (germline): DFQATT, SNEGSKA (reference sequence). Trimming at V came to 0 bases and at J to 5 bases, leaving 9 bases not matched to a gene. The CDR3 loop spans 15 amino acids. The CDR3 sequence is CSARDARTGEETQYF. The CDR3 DNA reads as TGCAGTGCTAGAGACGCCAGAACAGGGGAGGAGACCCAGTACTTC.

A remark on this clonotype: One junction end disagrees with the germline gene, perhaps due to a read error. The chain is built from TRBV7-8 and TRBJ1-2; possible D gene TRBD1, 6 bases. The V gene's germline CDR1 is SGHVS and CDR2 FQNEAQ. CDR3 size: 12 residues. The CDR3 DNA sequence: TGTGCCGGCAGCTTAGGCTGGGGGCAGCCCACCTTC. Amino acids: CAGSLGWGQPTF.